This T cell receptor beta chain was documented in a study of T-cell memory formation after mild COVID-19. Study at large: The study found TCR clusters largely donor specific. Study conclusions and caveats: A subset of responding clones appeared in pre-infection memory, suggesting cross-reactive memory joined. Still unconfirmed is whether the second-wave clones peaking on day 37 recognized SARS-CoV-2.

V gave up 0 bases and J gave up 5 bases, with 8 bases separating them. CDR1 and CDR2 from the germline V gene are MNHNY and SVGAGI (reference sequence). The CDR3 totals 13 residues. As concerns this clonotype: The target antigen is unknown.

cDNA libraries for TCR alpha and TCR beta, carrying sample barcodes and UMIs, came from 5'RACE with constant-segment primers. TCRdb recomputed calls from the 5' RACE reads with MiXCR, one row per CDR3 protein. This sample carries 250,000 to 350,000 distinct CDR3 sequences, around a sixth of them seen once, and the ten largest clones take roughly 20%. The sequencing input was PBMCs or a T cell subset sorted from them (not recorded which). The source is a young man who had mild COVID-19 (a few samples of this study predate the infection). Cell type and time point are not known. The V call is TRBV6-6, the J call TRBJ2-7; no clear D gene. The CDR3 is CASSYSGPNEQYV. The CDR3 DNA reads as TGTGCCAGCAGTTACTCTGGACCTAACGAGCAGTACGTC.